The next 20 T cell receptor beta chains were all read from a single sample in a study of cytomegalovirus exposure and HLA in healthy donors. TCRdb keeps only in-frame clones here, not all; method: immunoSEQ multiplex PCR. The sample comprises over 200,000 clones, around nine tenths of which are singletons, and about 2.7% rests with the top ten. The specimen was PBMCs. The receptors shown here come from a woman in her late teens or twenties in good health and CMV-seronegative.

V gene TRBV4-3 combines with J gene TRBJ2-7; 9 bases are a match to TRBD2. Trimming removed 0 bases from V and 1 base from J; junction bases left unmatched: 19. The germline gives CDR1 LGHNA, CDR2 YSLEER. The CDR3 is 21 amino acids. CDR3 amino acids: CASSQEVPSAGGPGISYEQYF. CDR3 sequence (DNA): TGCGCCAGCAGCCAAGAAGTACCCTCGGCGGGAGGGCCCGGTATTTCCTACGAGCAGTACTTC.

The chain recombines TRBV6-1 with TRBJ1-2, with TRBD1 matching over 7 bases. V lost 6 bases to trimming and J lost 8 bases; unmatched junction nucleotides: 9. The CDR3 is made up of 13 amino acids. Germline loops: CDR1 MNHNS, CDR2 SASEGT. The CDR3 protein is CASRGDRVEGYTF. CDR3 nucleotides: TGTGCCAGCAGGGGTGACAGGGTTGAGGGCTACACCTTC.

V and J are TRBV30 and TRBJ1-2; D not resolved. Trimming removed 1 base at V and 5 bases at J, with 8 bases between. The CDR3 extends over 12 amino acids. In germline, CDR1 is GTSNPN, CDR2 SVGIG (reference sequence). The CDR3 DNA follows: TGTGCCTGGAGTGGGTTCGAGTATGGCTACACCTTC. Its protein product is CAWSGFEYGYTF.

This clone was recorded only once. The chain recombines TRBV28 with TRBJ2-1; TRBD2 is a possible D gene (6 bases). The CDR3 extends over 15 amino acids. Germline V CDR1 and CDR2: MDHEN, SYDVKM. Deletions cut 4 bases from V and 6 bases from J, with 16 bases between. CDR3: CASSSTAAGSNEQFF. CDR3 DNA sequence: TGTGCCAGCAGTTCGACTGCCGCGGGATCCAATGAGCAGTTCTTC.

The rearrangement uses TRBV5-4 and TRBJ2-1; a weak D match, TRBD1 (6 bases). This CDR3 comprises 12 residues. Germline assignment: CDR1 SGHNT and CDR2 YYREEE (reference sequence). Deletions cut 7 bases from V and 7 bases from J, with 12 bases between. CDR3 bases: TGTGCCAGCTTGGGAAGGGGGAATGAGCAGTTCTTC. Translated: CASLGRGNEQFF.

This clone was seen a handful of times. The V gene is TRBV10-3, the J gene TRBJ2-7; D is perhaps TRBD1 (5 bases). The V gene's germline CDR1 is ENHRY and CDR2 SYGVKD. The V end was cut by 4 bases, the J end by 0 bases, with 7 bases between. CDR3 length: 13 amino acids. The CDR3 DNA follows: TGTGCCATCAGTGTACAGGTCTCCTACGAGCAGTACTTC. It encodes CAISVQVSYEQYF.

As DNA, the CDR3 is TGTGCCAGCAGCTTGGATGGGCGCGCGCGGGAGGTTACGCAGTATTTT. The encoded protein is CASSLDGRAREVTQYF. The J gene is TRBJ2-3, the V gene TRBV5-4; 8 positions match TRBD2. With 0 bases clipped from V and 8 bases from J, the junction kept 11 bases outside the gene matches. The CDR3 is 16 amino acids. Germline values: CDR1 SGHNT, CDR2 YYREEE (reference sequence). Filled out from reference TRBV5-4 and TRBJ2-3, the complete variable domain reads ETGVTQSPTHLIKTRGQQVTLRCSSQSGHNTVSWYQQALGQGPQFIFQYYREEENGRGNFPPRFSGLQFPNYSSELNVNALELDDSALYLCASSLDGRAREVTQYFGPGTRLTVL.

This clone was seen once. This sequence joins TRBV27 and TRBJ2-1, with TRBD2 identical over 13 bases. V was clipped by 6 bases and J by 4 bases; unmatched bases: 3. In germline, CDR1 is MNHEY, CDR2 SMNVEV (reference sequence). The length of the CDR3 is 15 residues. The CDR3 DNA reads as TGTGCCAGCAGATCGACTAGCGGGAGGTACAATGAGCAGTTCTTC. Protein: CASRSTSGRYNEQFF.

Notes on this clone: Other DNA sequences in the same sample also yield this CDR3. This chain links TRBV4-1 with TRBJ1-5; D uncertain. Trimming left V 0 bases short and J 7 bases short, with 7 bases between. This CDR3 contains 13 residues. The germline V gene has CDR1 MGHRA and CDR2 YSYEKL. CDR3 region: CASSQDLRQPQHF. The CDR3 DNA reads as TGCGCCAGCAGCCAAGATTTGCGCCAGCCCCAGCATTTT.

The rearrangement links TRBV4-1 to TRBJ1-5; D not certain. V gave up 3 bases and J gave up 7 bases, with 10 bases separating them. Germline loops: CDR1 MGHRA, CDR2 YSYEKL. The CDR3 loop spans 13 amino acids. CDR3 nucleotide sequence: TGCGCCAGCAGCCAGCAACAATGGCAGCCCCAGCATTTT. This translates into CASSQQQWQPQHF.

The chain carries TRBV2 and TRBJ2-3, with D perhaps TRBD1 (6 bases). V was shortened by 6 bases and J by 7 bases, with 17 bases between the two germline ends. This CDR3 spans 14 amino acids. Germline CDR1 reads SNHLY; CDR2 reads FYNNEI. The CDR3 protein is CASSPTGPSHTQYF. The CDR3 DNA follows: TGTGCCAGCAGCCCGACAGGACCTTCCCATACGCAGTATTTT.

This chain links TRBV29-1 with TRBJ2-1; 15 nucleotides align to TRBD2. The germline gives CDR1 SQVTM, CDR2 ANQGSEA. CDR3 size: 18 residues. The V gene end was trimmed by 6 bases and the J gene end by 0 bases; junction bases not matched to a gene: 9. CDR3 in amino acids: CSVQPGTSGRSSYNEQFF. The CDR3 nucleotides read TGCAGCGTCCAACCCGGGACTAGCGGGAGGAGCTCCTACAATGAGCAGTTCTTC.

The chain combines TRBV27 with TRBJ2-7; the match to TRBD1 covers 10 bases. Germline values: CDR1 MNHEY, CDR2 SMNVEV (reference sequence). This CDR3 region has 16 residues. V lost 1 base to trimming and J lost 2 bases; unmatched junction nucleotides: 5. The CDR3 loop is CASSLFGTGVPYEQYF. DNA of the CDR3: TGTGCCAGCAGTTTATTTGGGACAGGGGTTCCCTACGAGCAGTACTTC.

This sequence joins TRBV7-8 and TRBJ1-1; a possible D gene is TRBD1 (5 bases). Germline assignment: CDR1 SGHVS and CDR2 FQNEAQ. The CDR3 is made up of 13 amino acids. V lost 5 bases and J 7 bases, leaving 14 bases between the germline ends. The CDR3 here is CASSPSLDSEAFF. For the CDR3, the DNA is TGTGCCAGCAGCCCATCGCTCGACAGTGAAGCTTTCTTT.

The chain couples TRBV6-5 to TRBJ1-1; TRBD1 agrees at 8 bases. Per germline, CDR1 MNHEY and CDR2 SVGAGI. V shed 6 bases and J 6 bases; nucleotides not matched to a gene: 6. CDR3 length: 13 amino acids. The CDR3 spells CASRATGEPEAFF. CDR3 in DNA: TGTGCCAGCAGGGCGACAGGGGAGCCTGAAGCTTTCTTT.

J is TRBJ1-3 and V is TRBV7-6; 8 bases are shared with TRBD1. The CDR3 spans 15 residues. Germline CDR1 SGHVS, CDR2 FNYEAQ. Losses at the gene ends were 5 bases for V and 0 bases for J; bases not matched to a gene: 3. Here the CDR3 reads CASSATGGSGNTIYF. CDR3 in DNA: TGTGCCAGCAGCGCCACAGGGGGCTCTGGAAACACCATATATTTT.

This clone was counted once. The chain combines TRBV27 with TRBJ2-3; D is uncertain. The germline V and J ends were trimmed by 6 bases and 0 bases, with 10 bases remaining between them. The CDR3 length is 14 residues. CDR1 MNHEY and CDR2 SMNVEV come from the germline V gene (reference sequence). CDR3 nucleotides: TGTGCCAGCAGGTCCTTCTCTAGCACAGATACGCAGTATTTT. It is translated as CASRSFSSTDTQYF.

This sequence joins TRBV29-1 and TRBJ2-7; 10 nucleotides agree with TRBD1. J lost 5 bases, V lost 4 bases, and 11 bases had no gene match. This CDR3 comprises 15 residues. CDR1 and CDR2 from the germline V gene are SQVTM and ANQGSEA. CDR3 sequence (DNA): TGCAGCGTTGCCATCGGGACAGGGGAGCTCGACGAGCAGTACTTC. Amino acid sequence: CSVAIGTGELDEQYF.

This chain uses TRBV28 with TRBJ2-3, with 10 nucleotides matching TRBD2. The CDR3 covers 16 residues. Germline-derived CDR1 and CDR2 are MDHEN and SYDVKM. The V segment lost 5 bases and the J segment 4 bases; nucleotides outside the gene matches: 9. The CDR3 DNA sequence: TGTGCCAGCAGTGTACTAGCGGGAAGTCGGGCAGATACGCAGTATTTT. This translates into CASSVLAGSRADTQYF.

This chain joins TRBV30 and TRBJ2-7; 12 positions match TRBD2. Trimming at V came to 1 base and at J to 3 bases, leaving 4 bases not matched to a gene. The CDR3 length is 15 residues. Germline CDR1 reads GTSNPN; CDR2 reads SVGIG (reference sequence). The CDR3 loop reads CAWSETSGSFYEQYF. DNA of the CDR3: TGTGCCTGGAGTGAGACTAGCGGGAGTTTCTACGAGCAGTACTTC.